This T cell receptor beta chain was sequenced during a study of molecular identifiers for immune sequencing clone quantification. This CDR3 is 14 amino acids long. The V and J ends lost 1 base and 6 bases respectively, with 12 bases between them. CDR1 and CDR2 (germline): LGHNA, YSLEER. Both previously described methods and listed TCR primers were employed to make bulk TCR libraries. Via MiXCR, TCRdb re-called the PCR reads, giving one row per CDR3 protein. Of hundreds of thousands of distinct CDR3 sequences in the sample, about 20% were seen once. Study-level results: Shared barcodes on identical TCR molecules could underestimate the sizes of highly expanded clones. Researchers reportedly could pick up spiked Jurkat TCR RNA from one cell mixed into approximately 1 million naive cells.

Each library that profiled naive CD8 cells came from around 20,000 to 1,000,000 sorted cells with 10%, 30% or 50% RNA. This clonotype was recorded many times. Its antigen is unidentified. This TCR was recovered from a human donor in good health. Some libraries in this study had Jurkat cell RNA spiked in. The V call is TRBV4-3, the J call TRBJ2-5; possibly TRBD2 for D (5 bases). Sequenced sample: naive CD8+ T cells from blood, with Jurkat cell RNA spiked in. The sample's subset: FACS-sorted CD8+CD4-CCR7+CD45RA+ naive T cells. CDR3 nucleotide sequence: TGCGCCAGCAGCCAAGGTGTAGCGATGAAGACCCAGTACTTC. Its translation: CASSQGVAMKTQYF.